These 10 T cell receptor beta chains originate from one sample sequenced in a study of T cell responses to AZD1222 COVID-19 vaccine. Libraries were prepared by immunoSEQ multiplex PCR; TCRdb keeps only in-frame clonotypes and omits some of them. The sample records approximately 140,000 clones, 93% being singletons. The material sequenced was peripheral blood, taken on day 0 of AZD1222 vaccination. These receptors all stem from an adult in good health.

This CDR3 reads CASSLGAGDTQYF. The CDR3 DNA reads as TGTGCCAGCAGTTTGGGGGCCGGGGATACGCAGTATTTT. The rearrangement links TRBV11-2 to TRBJ2-3; tentative D call: TRBD1 (6 bases). CDR3 length: 13 amino acids. Trimming pared 6 bases from V and 6 bases from J, leaving 13 bases between. CDR1 SGHAT and CDR2 FQNNGV come from the germline V gene.

On this clone itself: Other DNA sequences in the sample encode the same CDR3. The J gene is TRBJ1-1, the V gene TRBV5-1, with 7 bases aligning to TRBD1. The CDR3 spans 14 residues. Germline V CDR1 and CDR2: SGHRS, YFSETQ. J was trimmed by 1 base and V by 0 bases; bases with no gene match: 0. The CDR3 here is CASSLGTGNTEAFF. DNA for the CDR3: TGCGCCAGCAGCTTGGGGACAGGGAACACTGAAGCTTTCTTT.

Note on this clone: Relative to the germline gene, one junction end is altered; a read error may explain this. This chain joins TRBV7-9 and TRBJ1-5, with 8 positions matching TRBD1. The CDR3 has 16 residues. Germline V gene lookup returns CDR1 SEHNR and CDR2 FQNEAQ (reference sequence). CDR3 in amino acids: CASSPSGQGRYQSQHF. The CDR3 region has the DNA TGTGCCAGCAGCCCGAGCGGACAGGGCCGGTATCAGTCCCAGCATTTT.

The chain carries TRBV12-3 or TRBV12-4 and TRBJ2-7; D may be TRBD1 (6 bases). The CDR3 loop spans 13 amino acids. The V gene lost 6 bases and the J gene lost 6 bases, with 15 bases spanning the gap. The CDR3 nucleotides read TGTGCCAGCAGGACAACAGGGTCTCGCGAGCAGTACTTC. Translated: CASRTTGSREQYF.

The V call is TRBV9, the J call TRBJ1-2; D not resolved. The CDR3 length is 14 residues. V shed 0 bases and J shed 4 bases, with 10 bases lying between them. Germline lookup yields CDR1 SGDLS and CDR2 YYNGEE. Here the CDR3 reads CASSVDPGSYGYTF. In DNA form, the CDR3 reads TGTGCCAGCAGCGTAGATCCGGGGAGCTATGGCTACACCTTC.

This rearrangement joins TRBV7-3 to TRBJ2-6; no definite D call. The CDR3 is made up of 18 amino acids. With 1 base removed from V and 2 bases from J, the gap between germline ends came to 15 bases. Germline CDR1 and CDR2: SGHTA and FQGTGA. CDR3 amino acids: CASSLIRTSAPGANVLTF. For the CDR3, the DNA is TGTGCCAGCAGCTTAATCCGCACCTCTGCTCCTGGGGCCAACGTCCTGACTTTC.

The chain employs TRBV5-1 and TRBJ2-2; TRBD1 matches at 9 bases. Trimming cost V 0 bases and J 6 bases; bases outside gene matches: 9. This CDR3 is 17 amino acids long. Looked up from germline, CDR1 is SGHRS and CDR2 is YFSETQ. The CDR3 nucleotides are TGCGCCAGCAGCTTGGGGACAGGGGCCCCAGAGGCCGGGGAGCTGTTTTTT. As protein: CASSLGTGAPEAGELFF.

This clone has just one count. The chain combines TRBV5-1 with TRBJ1-1, with D possibly matching TRBD1 (5 bases). The CDR3 runs 14 residues. Per the germline V gene, CDR1 is SGHRS and CDR2 is YFSETQ. V shed 4 bases and J shed 1 base, with 11 bases lying between them. In DNA, the CDR3 is TGCGCCAGCAGCCCCGGCAGGGCGAACACTGAAGCTTTCTTT. Translating it yields CASSPGRANTEAFF. Drawing the rest from reference TRBV5-1 and TRBJ1-1, the complete variable domain is KAGVTQTPRYLIKTRGQQVTLSCSPISGHRSVSWYQQTPGQGLQFLFEYFSETQRNKGNFPGRFSGRQFSNSRSEMNVSTLELGDSALYLCASSPGRANTEAFFGQGTRLTVV.

V is TRBV7-3 and J is TRBJ2-4; 8 positions agree with TRBD1. The V segment lost 5 bases and the J segment 1 base; nucleotides outside the gene matches: 4. The CDR3 consists of 15 residues. Germline lookup yields CDR1 SGHTA and CDR2 FQGTGA. The CDR3 loop reads CASSLDRGAKNIQYF. DNA for the CDR3: TGTGCCAGCAGCCTTGACAGGGGCGCCAAAAACATTCAGTACTTC.

The chain joins TRBV14 to TRBJ2-7; TRBD1 agrees at 7 bases. The germline CDR1 and CDR2 sequences are SGHDN and FVKESK. The ends lost 4 bases at V and 2 bases at J; junction bases unmatched: 2. The CDR3 has 13 residues. CDR3 DNA sequence: TGTGCCAGCAGCCGGGACAGAGCCTACGAGCAGTACTTC. It translates to CASSRDRAYEQYF. The whole variable domain, filled in from reference TRBV14 and TRBJ2-7, reads EAGVTQFPSHSVIEKGQTVTLRCDPISGHDNLYWYRRVMGKEIKFLLHFVKESKQDESGMPNNRFLAERTGGTYSTLKVQPAELEDSGVYFCASSRDRAYEQYFGPGTRLTVT.